One and the same sample provided the 4 T cell receptor beta chains below, sequenced in a study of CD8+ T cells in alopecia areata. The treatment was: oral pan-JAK inhibitor, 5-10 mg twice daily. The sequencing template was cDNA reverse transcribed from extracted RNA. Profiling relied on immunoSEQ multiplex PCR, and the TCRdb table lists in-frame clones only, not all of them. The sample has around 140,000 clones; about 51% are singletons. Sequences were derived from CD8+ T cells sorted from blood, sampled at week 4, from a patient treated with tofacitinib. These receptors were taken from a human donor with alopecia areata.

This clone was counted ten times or more. The rearrangement links TRBV6-4 to TRBJ2-3; 15 bases map to TRBD2. Germline V gene sequence: CDR1 MRHNA, CDR2 SNTAGT. The CDR3 spans 15 residues. V dropped 4 bases and J dropped 4; count of bases not matched to a gene: 0. CDR3 residues: CASSGTSGGADTQYF. DNA of the CDR3: TGTGCCAGCAGTGGGACTAGCGGGGGGGCAGATACGCAGTATTTT.

As to this clone: A read error is likely, as this CDR3 ends without the conserved phenylalanine or tryptophan. It is unclear where the CDR3 begins or ends on the DNA, so no DNA is shown, and the CDR3 is as TCRdb lists it. The genes are TRBV5-6 and TRBJ1-5; the table assigns TRBD1, which was not confirmed against the DNA. The CDR3 adds up to 13 amino acids, both ends counted. Germline CDR1 SGHDT, CDR2 YYEEEE. Here the CDR3 reads CASSLGQGASPSI.

This chain uses TRBV2 with TRBJ2-7, with D perhaps matching TRBD2 (5 bases). The germline CDR1 and CDR2 sequences are SNHLY and FYNNEI. This CDR3 is built from 13 residues. V lost 4 bases, J lost 2 bases, and 9 bases lay in between. Here the CDR3 DNA reads TGTGCCAGCAGTGCTGCGGGCACCTACGAGCAGTACTTC. Protein product: CASSAAGTYEQYF.

V is TRBV10-3 and J is TRBJ1-1; 8 nucleotides match TRBD1. Trimming cost V 2 bases and J 3 bases; bases outside gene matches: 2. CDR3 size: 14 residues. The germline gives CDR1 ENHRY, CDR2 SYGVKD. The CDR3, as DNA: TGTGCCATCAGTGAGGACAGGGGTGACACTGAAGCTTTCTTT. Protein sequence: CAISEDRGDTEAFF.